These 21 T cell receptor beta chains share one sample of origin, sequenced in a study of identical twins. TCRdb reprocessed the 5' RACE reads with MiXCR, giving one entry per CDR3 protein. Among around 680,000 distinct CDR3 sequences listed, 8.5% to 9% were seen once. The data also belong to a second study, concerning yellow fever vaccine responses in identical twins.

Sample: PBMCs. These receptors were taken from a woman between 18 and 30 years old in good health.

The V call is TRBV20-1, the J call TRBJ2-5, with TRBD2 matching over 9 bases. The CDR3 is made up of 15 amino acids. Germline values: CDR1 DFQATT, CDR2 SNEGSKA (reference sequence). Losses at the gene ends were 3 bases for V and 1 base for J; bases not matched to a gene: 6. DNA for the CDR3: TGCAGTGCTAGTTCGGCGGGGGGGCCCCAAGAGACCCAGTACTTC. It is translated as CSASSAGGPQETQYF.

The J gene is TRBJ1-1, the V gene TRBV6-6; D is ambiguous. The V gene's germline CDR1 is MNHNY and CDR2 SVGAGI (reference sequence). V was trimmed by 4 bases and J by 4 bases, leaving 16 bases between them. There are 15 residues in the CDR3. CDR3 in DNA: TGTGCCAGCAGTTCCATCGAGGTGGAAGGCACTGAAGCTTTCTTT. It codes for CASSSIEVEGTEAFF.

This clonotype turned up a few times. The CDR3 is CASSQVKMGRGPYEQYF. The CDR3 nucleotides read TGCGCCAGCAGCCAAGTTAAGATGGGCAGGGGGCCATACGAGCAGTACTTC. The rearrangement links TRBV4-3 to TRBJ2-7, with 8 bases that match TRBD1. The CDR3 spans 17 residues. V lost 1 base, J lost 4 bases, and 12 bases stayed unmatched. The germline V gene encodes CDR1 LGHNA and CDR2 YSLEER.

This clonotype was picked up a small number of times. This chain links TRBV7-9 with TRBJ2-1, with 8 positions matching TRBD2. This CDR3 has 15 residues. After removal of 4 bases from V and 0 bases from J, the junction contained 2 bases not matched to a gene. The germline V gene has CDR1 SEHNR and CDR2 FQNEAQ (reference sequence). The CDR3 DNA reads TGTGCCAGCAGCTGGCGGGAGGACTCCTACAATGAGCAGTTCTTC. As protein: CASSWREDSYNEQFF.

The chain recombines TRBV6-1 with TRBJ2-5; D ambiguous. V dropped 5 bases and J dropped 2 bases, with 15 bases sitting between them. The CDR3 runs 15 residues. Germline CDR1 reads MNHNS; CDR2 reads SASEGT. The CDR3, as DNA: TGTGCCAGCAGTCTGGCTGGCCGGCAACAAGAGACCCAGTACTTC. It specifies CASSLAGRQQETQYF.

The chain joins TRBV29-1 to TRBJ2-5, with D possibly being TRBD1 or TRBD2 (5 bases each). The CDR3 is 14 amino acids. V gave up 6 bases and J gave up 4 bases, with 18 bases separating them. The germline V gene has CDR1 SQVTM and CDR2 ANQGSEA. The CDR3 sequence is CSVPGDQLGETQYF. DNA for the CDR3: TGCAGCGTCCCCGGGGACCAGTTGGGAGAGACCCAGTACTTC. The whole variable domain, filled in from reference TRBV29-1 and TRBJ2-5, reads SAVISQKPSRDICQRGTSLTIQCQVDSQVTMMFWYRQQPGQSLTLIATANQGSEATYESGFVIDKFPISRPNLTFSTLTVSNMSPEDSSIYLCSVPGDQLGETQYFGPGTRLLVL.

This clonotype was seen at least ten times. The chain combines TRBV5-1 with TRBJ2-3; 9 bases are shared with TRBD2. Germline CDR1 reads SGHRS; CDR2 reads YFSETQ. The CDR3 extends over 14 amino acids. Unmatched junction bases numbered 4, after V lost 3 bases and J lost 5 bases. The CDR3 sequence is CASSSRAGGDTQYF. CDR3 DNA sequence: TGCGCCAGCAGCTCTCGAGCGGGAGGAGATACGCAGTATTTT.

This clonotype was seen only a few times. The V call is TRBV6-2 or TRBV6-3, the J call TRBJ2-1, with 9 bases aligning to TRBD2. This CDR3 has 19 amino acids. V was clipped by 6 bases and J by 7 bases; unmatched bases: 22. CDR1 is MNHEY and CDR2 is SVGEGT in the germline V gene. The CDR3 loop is CASRSRADSGSPILNEQFF. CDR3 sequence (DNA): TGTGCCAGCAGAAGTCGAGCTGATAGCGGGAGCCCCATCCTAAATGAGCAGTTCTTC.

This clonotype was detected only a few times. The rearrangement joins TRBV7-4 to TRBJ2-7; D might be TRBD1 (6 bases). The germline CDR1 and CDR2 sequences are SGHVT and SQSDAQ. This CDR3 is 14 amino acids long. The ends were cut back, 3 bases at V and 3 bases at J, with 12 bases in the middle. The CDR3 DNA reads TGTGCCAGCAGCTTGGACAGTAAGAGCTACGAGCAGTACTTC. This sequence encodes CASSLDSKSYEQYF.

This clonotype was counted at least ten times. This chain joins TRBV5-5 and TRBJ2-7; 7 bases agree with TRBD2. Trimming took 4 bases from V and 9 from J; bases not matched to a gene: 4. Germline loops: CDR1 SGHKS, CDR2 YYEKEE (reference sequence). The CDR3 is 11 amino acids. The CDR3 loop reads CASSLPGGQYF. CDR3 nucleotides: TGTGCCAGCAGCCTACCGGGGGGGCAGTACTTC. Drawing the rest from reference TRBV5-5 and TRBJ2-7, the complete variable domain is DAGVTQSPTHLIKTRGQQVTLRCSPISGHKSVSWYQQVLGQGPQFIFQYYEKEERGRGNFPDRFSARQFPNYSSELNVNALLLGDSALYLCASSLPGGQYFGPGTRLTVT.

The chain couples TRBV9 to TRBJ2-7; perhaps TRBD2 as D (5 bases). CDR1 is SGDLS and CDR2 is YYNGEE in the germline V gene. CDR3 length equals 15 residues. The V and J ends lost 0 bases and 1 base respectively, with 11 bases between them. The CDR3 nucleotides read TGTGCCAGCAGCGTAGGGGCCGGGGAATCCTACGAGCAGTACTTC. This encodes CASSVGAGESYEQYF.

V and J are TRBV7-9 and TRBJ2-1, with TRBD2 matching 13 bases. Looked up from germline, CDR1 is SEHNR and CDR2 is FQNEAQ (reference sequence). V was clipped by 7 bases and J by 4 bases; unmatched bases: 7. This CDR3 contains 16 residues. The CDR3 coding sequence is TGTGCCAGCATTAGGACTAGCGGGAGTGGTTACAATGAGCAGTTCTTC. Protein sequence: CASIRTSGSGYNEQFF.

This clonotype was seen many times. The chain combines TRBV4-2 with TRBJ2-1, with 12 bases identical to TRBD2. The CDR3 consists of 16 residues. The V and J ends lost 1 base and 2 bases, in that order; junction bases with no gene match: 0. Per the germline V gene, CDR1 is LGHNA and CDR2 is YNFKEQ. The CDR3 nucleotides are TGTGCCAGCAGCCAAGCTAGCGGGGGGGCCTACAATGAGCAGTTCTTC. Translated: CASSQASGGAYNEQFF.

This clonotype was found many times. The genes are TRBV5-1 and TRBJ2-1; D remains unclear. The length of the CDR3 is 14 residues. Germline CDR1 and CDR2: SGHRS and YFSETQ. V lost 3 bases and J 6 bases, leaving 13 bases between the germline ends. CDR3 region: CASSSGQSSNEQFF. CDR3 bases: TGCGCCAGCAGCTCGGGCCAATCGAGCAATGAGCAGTTCTTC. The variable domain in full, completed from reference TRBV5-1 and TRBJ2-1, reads KAGVTQTPRYLIKTRGQQVTLSCSPISGHRSVSWYQQTPGQGLQFLFEYFSETQRNKGNFPGRFSGRQFSNSRSEMNVSTLELGDSALYLCASSSGQSSNEQFFGPGTRLTVL.

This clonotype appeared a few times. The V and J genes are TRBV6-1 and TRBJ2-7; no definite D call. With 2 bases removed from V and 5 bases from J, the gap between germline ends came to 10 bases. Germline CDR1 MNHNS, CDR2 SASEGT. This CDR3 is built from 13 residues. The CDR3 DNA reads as TGTGCCAGCAGTGAACGAGCCAATGACGAGCAGTACTTC. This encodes CASSERANDEQYF.

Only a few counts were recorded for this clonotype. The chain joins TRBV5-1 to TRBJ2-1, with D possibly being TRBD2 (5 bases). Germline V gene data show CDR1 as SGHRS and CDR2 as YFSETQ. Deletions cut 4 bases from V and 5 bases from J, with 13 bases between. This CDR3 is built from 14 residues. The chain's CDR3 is CASSGELFNNEQFF. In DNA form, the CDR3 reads TGCGCCAGCAGCGGGGAGCTCTTCAACAATGAGCAGTTCTTC.

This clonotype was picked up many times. DNA for the CDR3: TGTGCCAGCAGCCTTACGGGACTAGCGGGAGGCCCTCCCTACGAGCAGTACTTC. It codes for CASSLTGLAGGPPYEQYF. The gene calls are TRBV11-2 and TRBJ2-7, with TRBD2 identical over 15 bases. This CDR3 region has 18 residues. J gave up 2 bases and V 5 bases, and 10 bases lay outside the gene matches. The germline CDR1 and CDR2 sequences are SGHAT and FQNNGV.

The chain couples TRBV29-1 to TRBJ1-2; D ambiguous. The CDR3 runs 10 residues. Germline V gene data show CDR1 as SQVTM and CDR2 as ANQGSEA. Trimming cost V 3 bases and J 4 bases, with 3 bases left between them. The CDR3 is CSVDGYGYTF. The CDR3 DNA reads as TGCAGCGTTGATGGCTATGGCTACACCTTC.

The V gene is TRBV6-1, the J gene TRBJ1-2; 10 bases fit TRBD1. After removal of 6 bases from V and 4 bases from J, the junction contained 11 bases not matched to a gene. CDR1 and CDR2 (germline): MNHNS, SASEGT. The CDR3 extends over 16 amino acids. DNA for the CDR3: TGTGCCAGCAGCCGGGACAGGGGTGGGGCAGGCTATGGCTACACCTTC. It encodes CASSRDRGGAGYGYTF.

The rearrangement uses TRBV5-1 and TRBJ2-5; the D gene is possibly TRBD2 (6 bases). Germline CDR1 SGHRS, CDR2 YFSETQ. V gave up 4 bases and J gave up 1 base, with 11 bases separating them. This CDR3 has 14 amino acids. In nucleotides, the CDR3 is TGCGCCAGCAGCCCAGGGAGGCCCCAAGAGACCCAGTACTTC. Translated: CASSPGRPQETQYF. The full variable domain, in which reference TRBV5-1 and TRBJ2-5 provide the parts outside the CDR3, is KAGVTQTPRYLIKTRGQQVTLSCSPISGHRSVSWYQQTPGQGLQFLFEYFSETQRNKGNFPGRFSGRQFSNSRSEMNVSTLELGDSALYLCASSPGRPQETQYFGPGTRLLVL.

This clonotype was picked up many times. The chain's CDR3 is CASSLAGGPDNIQYF. The DNA for the CDR3 is TGTGCCAGCAGCTTAGCGGGAGGGCCTGATAACATTCAGTACTTC. V and J are TRBV7-2 and TRBJ2-4; 7 nucleotides agree with TRBD2. The CDR3 runs to 15 residues. Trimming cost V 0 bases and J 7 bases; bases outside gene matches: 6. Germline V gene lookup returns CDR1 SGHTA and CDR2 FQGNSA. The full variable domain, rest sourced from reference TRBV7-2 and TRBJ2-4, is GAGVSQSPSNKVTEKGKDVELRCDPISGHTALYWYRQSLGQGLEFLIYFQGNSAPDKSGLPSDRFSAERTGGSVSTLTIQRTQQEDSAVYLCASSLAGGPDNIQYFGAGTRLSVL.